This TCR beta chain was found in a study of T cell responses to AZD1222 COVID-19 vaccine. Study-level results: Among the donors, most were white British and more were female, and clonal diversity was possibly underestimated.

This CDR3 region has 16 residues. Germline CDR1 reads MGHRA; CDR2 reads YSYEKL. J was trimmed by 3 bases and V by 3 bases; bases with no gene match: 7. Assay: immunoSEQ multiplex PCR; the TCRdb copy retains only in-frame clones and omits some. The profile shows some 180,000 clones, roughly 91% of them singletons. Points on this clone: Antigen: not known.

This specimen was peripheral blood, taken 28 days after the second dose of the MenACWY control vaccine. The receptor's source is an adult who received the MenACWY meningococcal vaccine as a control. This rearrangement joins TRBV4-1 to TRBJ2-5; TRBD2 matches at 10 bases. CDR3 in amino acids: CASSQGGLAGEETQYF. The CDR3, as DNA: TGCGCCAGCAGCCAGGGGGGTCTAGCGGGAGAAGAGACCCAGTACTTC.